The 31 T cell receptor beta chains listed next were all sequenced from one sample in a study of Graves' ophthalmopathy and Graves' hyperthyroidism. RNA transcripts served as template for amplifying TCR beta CDR3 sequences. RT-PCR with HTBI primers came first, then second-round multiplex PCR. TCRdb reprocessed the multiplex PCR reads via MiXCR and lists one record per CDR3 protein. The sample yields roughly 700,000 distinct CDR3 sequences, roughly 40% seen once. The source material was peripheral blood. The receptor set was obtained from an adult man with Graves' ophthalmopathy.

This clonotype has only one observation. CDR3 coding DNA: TGCAGCGTTAATACAGGTGCCGCGTGGAGGGAATCTGAAGCTTTCTTT. Its translation: CSVNTGAAWRESEAFF. The chain joins TRBV29-1 to TRBJ1-1, with D tentatively TRBD1 (5 bases). V lost 5 bases, J lost 6 bases, and 25 bases lay in between. Germline V lookup: CDR1 SQVTM, CDR2 ANQGSEA. CDR3 length equals 16 residues.

In DNA form, the CDR3 reads TGCAGCAGTCAGGACAGGGGCAATCAGCCCCAGCATTTT. Translating gives CSSQDRGNQPQHF. The rearrangement uses TRBV29-1 and TRBJ1-5, with 8 bases fitting TRBD1. Germline V CDR1 and CDR2: SQVTM, ANQGSEA. The ends lost 8 bases at V and 2 bases at J; junction bases unmatched: 5. The length of the CDR3 is 13 residues.

Ten or more counts support this clonotype. This chain uses TRBV12-3 or TRBV12-4 with TRBJ2-2; 8 nucleotides line up with TRBD2. The CDR3 sequence is 15 residues long. After removal of 1 base from V and 10 bases from J, the junction contained 8 bases not matched to a gene. This chain's CDR3 is CASSLVSGGPPELFF. The DNA for the CDR3 is TGTGCCAGCAGTTTAGTCTCGGGAGGGCCCCCGGAGCTGTTTTTT.

The chain recombines TRBV5-4 with TRBJ2-7, with TRBD2 matching over 9 bases. J gave up 2 bases and V 4 bases, and 7 bases lay outside the gene matches. The CDR3 covers 15 residues. In germline, CDR1 is SGHNT, CDR2 YYREEE (reference sequence). The CDR3 DNA sequence: TGTGCCAGCAGCGGAGGACTAGCGCCAACCTACGAGCAGTACTTC. It encodes CASSGGLAPTYEQYF.

This clonotype occurred a few times. This sequence joins TRBV9 and TRBJ2-5; D is unresolved. Germline values: CDR1 SGDLS, CDR2 YYNGEE. The CDR3 loop spans 16 amino acids. The ends were cut back, 4 bases at V and 3 bases at J, with 19 bases in the middle. CDR3 in DNA: TGTGCCAGCAGCCCCACCACGTCGGGCTGGAAAGAGACCCAGTACTTC. Translating it yields CASSPTTSGWKETQYF. The complete variable domain, with remaining parts taken from reference TRBV9 and TRBJ2-5, reads DSGVTQTPKHLITATGQRVTLRCSPRSGDLSVYWYQQSLDQGLQFLIQYYNGEERAKGNILERFSAQQFPDLHSELNLSSLELGDSALYFCASSPTTSGWKETQYFGPGTRLLVL.

About this clonotype itself: It may be a read error: a sequence one base away is much more abundant. DNA for the CDR3: TGTGCCAGTAGCCCCAGAGGCAGGGAAGACACCGGGGAGCTGTTTTTT. Translation: CASSPRGREDTGELFF. The genes are TRBV7-9 and TRBJ2-2; D is possibly TRBD1 (5 bases). The germline gives CDR1 SEHNR, CDR2 FQNEAQ (reference sequence). CDR3 size: 16 residues. V dropped 9 bases and J dropped 3 bases, with 20 bases sitting between them.

This clonotype was seen more than once but under ten times. The V gene is TRBV20-1, the J gene TRBJ2-7, with D possibly TRBD2 on 5 matching bases. The CDR3 has 16 residues. The germline V gene encodes CDR1 DFQATT and CDR2 SNEGSKA (reference sequence). V lost 0 bases and J 0 bases, leaving 15 bases between the germline ends. The CDR3 spells CSARDERKAGSYEQYF. The CDR3 DNA follows: TGCAGTGCTAGAGACGAGCGGAAGGCCGGCTCCTACGAGCAGTACTTC.

This clonotype was recorded at least ten times. The chain is built from TRBV29-1 and TRBJ2-5, with D possibly TRBD2 on 7 matching bases. The V end was cut by 3 bases, the J end by 4 bases, with 12 bases between. There are 13 residues in the CDR3. The germline V gene encodes CDR1 SQVTM and CDR2 ANQGSEA. The CDR3 loop reads CSVDRGARETQYF. CDR3 in DNA: TGCAGCGTTGATCGGGGGGCGCGAGAGACCCAGTACTTC.

This clonotype was picked up many times. DNA of the CDR3: TGTGCCAGCAGCCAACAGGTGGACTATGGCTACACCTTC. Translation: CASSQQVDYGYTF. The V and J genes are TRBV7-2 and TRBJ1-2; D possibly corresponds to TRBD1 (5 bases). This CDR3 has 13 amino acids. The germline CDR1 and CDR2 sequences are SGHTA and FQGNSA. V was cut by 5 bases and J by 3 bases, with 10 bases left in between. Supplemented by reference TRBV7-2 and TRBJ1-2, the full variable domain reads GAGVSQSPSNKVTEKGKDVELRCDPISGHTALYWYRQSLGQGLEFLIYFQGNSAPDKSGLPSDRFSAERTGGSVSTLTIQRTQQEDSAVYLCASSQQVDYGYTFGSGTRLTVV.

This clonotype was observed many times. This chain joins TRBV20-1 and TRBJ2-5, with 7 bases fitting TRBD1. CDR1 and CDR2 from the germline V gene are DFQATT and SNEGSKA (reference sequence). The CDR3 is 12 residues long. CDR3 in DNA: TGCAGCGCCCGAGACAGGGCTGAGACCCAGTACTTC. This translates into CSARDRAETQYF.

The sample holds a few counts of this clonotype. The chain combines TRBV7-2 with TRBJ1-4; D call uncertain. CDR3 length: 16 residues. From germline, CDR1 is SGHTA and CDR2 FQGNSA. The germline V and J ends were trimmed by 1 base and 2 bases, with 11 bases remaining between them. The CDR3 loop reads CASSLDPDATNEKLFF. CDR3 DNA: TGTGCCAGCAGCTTAGACCCCGATGCGACTAATGAAAAACTGTTTTTT.

The chain is built from TRBV11-2 and TRBJ2-7, with 7 bases lining up with TRBD2. Losses at the gene ends were 3 bases for V and 1 base for J; bases not matched to a gene: 6. CDR1 is SGHAT, CDR2 FQNNGV, per germline. This CDR3 contains 15 residues. CDR3 bases: TGTGCCAGCAGCTTCGGCGGGAGAGGATCCTACGAGCAGTACTTC. This codes for CASSFGGRGSYEQYF.

A word on this clonotype: A clone one base away is much larger, so this may be a read error. No conserved phenylalanine or tryptophan is present at the end of the CDR3, so a read error is the likely explanation. The gene calls are TRBV29-1 and TRBJ1-1; the D is unclear. Germline CDR1 SQVTM, CDR2 ANQGSEA. This CDR3 region has 11 residues. The CDR3 DNA is TGCAACCTGCCGGGGAACGCTGAAGCTTTCCTT. The encoded protein is CNLPGNAEAFL.

The rearrangement uses TRBV19 and TRBJ1-2; D not resolved. The CDR3 runs to 13 residues. The germline V gene encodes CDR1 LNHDA and CDR2 SQIVND (reference sequence). V was shortened by 5 bases and J by 8 bases, with 15 bases between the two germline ends. CDR3 loop: CASSDAGPWGYTF. The CDR3 DNA sequence: TGTGCCAGTAGTGATGCAGGCCCGTGGGGCTACACCTTC.

J is TRBJ2-5 and V is TRBV7-9, with D uncertain. The J call may be in error: the DNA end matches TRBJ2-1 better. Germline values: CDR1 SEHNR, CDR2 FQNEAQ (reference sequence). This CDR3 has 13 amino acids. The CDR3 sequence is CASSFVVGTEQFF. CDR3 bases: TGTGCCAGCAGCTTTGTGGTGGGCACTGAGCAGTTCTTC.

This clonotype was found a few times. The chain has TRBV15 and TRBJ2-5, with 7 bases aligning to TRBD1. Trimming removed 8 bases from V and 5 bases from J; junction bases left unmatched: 8. The CDR3 totals 13 residues. The germline CDR1 and CDR2 sequences are LNHNV and YYDKDF (reference sequence). CDR3 bases: TGTGCCACCCAGGACAGGAGTGGGGAGACCCAGTACTTC. Its translation: CATQDRSGETQYF.

This clonotype was detected ten times or more. The CDR3 bases are TGTGCCAGCAGCTCACAGGGATTCACCGGGGAGCTGTTTTTT. Encoded protein: CASSSQGFTGELFF. The genes are TRBV7-3 and TRBJ2-2; D is possibly TRBD1 (6 bases). V was shortened by 4 bases and J by 4 bases, with 10 bases between the two germline ends. The CDR3 is 14 residues long. Germline values: CDR1 SGHTA, CDR2 FQGTGA.

The chain is built from TRBV24-1 and TRBJ1-2; D possibly corresponds to TRBD1 (6 bases). CDR3 length: 15 amino acids. CDR1 and CDR2 (germline): KGHDR, SFDVKD. Trimming took off 7 bases at V and 3 bases at J, with 17 bases between the two ends. This CDR3 is CATSSLGAGDYGYTF. CDR3 sequence (DNA): TGTGCCACCAGCAGCTTGGGAGCAGGGGACTATGGCTACACCTTC.

The V gene is TRBV16, the J gene TRBJ1-5; no clear D gene. CDR3 size: 17 residues. In germline, CDR1 is KGHSY, CDR2 FQNENV. Deletions cut 1 base from V and 0 bases from J, with 13 bases between. CDR3 amino acids: CASSQLETRPSNQPQHF. CDR3 nucleotide sequence: TGTGCCAGCAGCCAATTGGAGACAAGGCCTAGCAATCAGCCCCAGCATTTT. Using reference TRBV16 and TRBJ1-5 for the parts outside the CDR3, the full variable domain is GEEVAQTPKHLVRGEGQKAKLYCAPIKGHSYVFWYQQVLKNEFKFLISFQNENVFDETGMPKERFSAKCLPNSPCSLEIQATKLEDSAVYFCASSQLETRPSNQPQHFGDGTRLSIL.

About this clonotype: Compared with germline, one end of the junction differs, possibly owing to a read error. This chain links TRBV6-1 with TRBJ2-7; D may be TRBD1 (6 bases). CDR3 length equals 14 residues. Looked up from germline, CDR1 is MNHNS and CDR2 is SASEGT. CDR3 sequence (DNA): TGTGCCATCAGTGAAGCCAGGGGCGGCTACGAGCAGTACTTC. Translation gives CAISEARGGYEQYF.

The chain uses TRBV9 and TRBJ2-7, with 8 bases fitting TRBD1. The CDR3 has 15 amino acids. With V trimmed by 7 bases and J by 5 bases, 14 bases remained unmatched. Per germline, CDR1 SGDLS and CDR2 YYNGEE. Here the CDR3 reads CASSPADRGVDEQYF. The CDR3 DNA follows: TGTGCCAGCTCACCGGCCGACAGGGGCGTCGACGAGCAGTACTTC.

On this clonotype: This may be a read error, as it is one base from a much larger clone. This chain uses TRBV11-2 with TRBJ2-7; 7 bases are a match to TRBD1. CDR1 is SGHAT and CDR2 is FQNNGV in the germline V gene. The CDR3 contains 13 residues. Losses at the gene ends were 6 bases for V and 3 bases for J; bases not matched to a gene: 5. CDR3 region: CASRLDRFYEQYF. The DNA of the CDR3 is TGTGCCAGCAGATTGGACAGGTTCTACGAGCAGTACTTC.

This clonotype has more than one count but fewer than ten. One end of the junction is discordant with germline, which a read error may explain. This chain connects TRBV24-1 to TRBJ1-1; weak D call: TRBD1 (6 bases). This CDR3 has 12 amino acids. The germline V gene encodes CDR1 KGHDR and CDR2 SFDVKD. In DNA, the CDR3 is TGTGCCAGCAGTTCGGGGGGGGGGCAGGCTTTCTTT. It is translated as CASSSGGGQAFF.

This clonotype was observed a few times. The junction departs from germline at one end; a sequencing error may be responsible. V usage is TRBV5-4 and J usage is TRBJ2-7, with D perhaps given as TRBD1 or TRBD2 (6 bases each). CDR3 size: 13 residues. Per germline, CDR1 SGHNT and CDR2 YYREEE (reference sequence). The CDR3 DNA follows: TGTGCCAGCAGCTTGGCTGGTTCGGGGGCCGAGGACTTC. Translation: CASSLAGSGAEDF.

With respect to this clonotype: Just one base apart from a much larger clone, this may be a read error. The genes are TRBV29-1 and TRBJ2-7, with a possible D match to TRBD2 (5 bases). The CDR3 totals 12 residues. CDR1 and CDR2 from the germline V gene are SQVTM and ANQGSEA. The germline V and J ends were trimmed by 3 bases and 1 base, with 7 bases remaining between them. The CDR3 is CSVERESYEQYF. The CDR3 DNA follows: TGCAGCGTTGAGAGGGAGTCCTACGAGCAGTACTTC.

Ten or more counts support this clonotype. V usage is TRBV5-1 and J usage is TRBJ1-1, with a possible D match to TRBD1 (6 bases). The V gene's germline CDR1 is SGHRS and CDR2 YFSETQ. CDR3 length equals 14 residues. The V end lost 0 bases, the J end lost 6 bases, and 12 bases lay between the germline ends. CDR3 amino acids: CASSLEPGEAEAFF. As DNA, the CDR3 is TGCGCCAGCAGCTTGGAACCAGGGGAGGCTGAAGCTTTCTTT.

The V call is TRBV2, the J call TRBJ2-5; a possible D gene is TRBD1 (6 bases). Trimming removed 5 bases from V and 5 bases from J, with 18 bases in between. Per germline, CDR1 SNHLY and CDR2 FYNNEI. The CDR3 is 15 amino acids. Here the CDR3 reads CASSLHPQGYETQYF. In nucleotides, the CDR3 is TGTGCCAGCAGTTTGCACCCCCAGGGGTACGAGACCCAGTACTTC.

The sample holds many counts of this clonotype. This sequence joins TRBV5-8 and TRBJ2-5; 7 bases line up with TRBD2. V shed 4 bases, J shed 0 bases, and the junction held 6 bases outside the gene matches. Germline CDR1 SGHTS, CDR2 YDEGEE. This CDR3 contains 15 residues. CDR3 in amino acids: CASSRAGKYQETQYF. CDR3 bases: TGTGCCAGCAGCCGAGCGGGGAAGTACCAAGAGACCCAGTACTTC. Combining the CDR3 with reference TRBV5-8 and TRBJ2-5 gives the whole variable domain EAGVTQSPTHLIKTRGQQATLRCSPISGHTSVYWYQQALGLGLQFLLWYDEGEERNRGNFPPRFSGRQFPNYSSELNVNALELEDSALYLCASSRAGKYQETQYFGPGTRLLVL.

This clonotype was detected many times. The chain recombines TRBV15 with TRBJ2-7, with D uncertain. The length of the CDR3 is 15 residues. Germline V gene data show CDR1 as LNHNV and CDR2 as YYDKDF (reference sequence). The germline V and J ends were trimmed by 0 bases and 2 bases, with 11 bases remaining between them. The CDR3 nucleotides are TGTGCCACCAGCAGAGATCAGTACAGAACCTACGAGCAGTACTTC. Residues: CATSRDQYRTYEQYF.

The chain combines TRBV5-6 with TRBJ2-7, with 7 bases identical to TRBD1. The CDR3 loop spans 15 amino acids. The V gene end was trimmed by 2 bases and the J gene end by 1 base; junction bases not matched to a gene: 6. The germline CDR1 and CDR2 sequences are SGHDT and YYEEEE. Here the CDR3 reads CASSFSGTVSYEQYF. Written as DNA, the CDR3 is TGTGCCAGCAGCTTTTCCGGGACAGTTTCCTACGAGCAGTACTTC. Full variable domain (outside the CDR3, taken from reference TRBV5-6 and TRBJ2-7): DAGVTQSPTHLIKTRGQQVTLRCSPKSGHDTVSWYQQALGQGPQFIFQYYEEEERQRGNFPDRFSGHQFPNYSSELNVNALLLGDSALYLCASSFSGTVSYEQYFGPGTRLTVT.

This clonotype was counted only a few times. The rearrangement links TRBV12-3 or TRBV12-4 to TRBJ2-2; no definite D call. CDR3 length: 14 residues. V was trimmed by 7 bases and J by 0 bases, leaving 9 bases between them. The CDR3 sequence: CASTGGSNTGELFF. The CDR3 DNA follows: TGTGCCAGCACAGGTGGATCGAACACCGGGGAGCTGTTTTTT.